This T cell receptor beta chain was obtained from a study of blood T cell repertoires in COVID-19. The overall study: The study drew acute and convalescent COVID-19 samples from the United States, Italy and Spain. Sample material is recorded as cDNA or gDNA derived from T cells, B-cell-depleted T cells, or PBMCs.

V was clipped by 5 bases and J by 4 bases, with 17 bases between them. The CDR3 runs 16 residues. Germline CDR1 is MDHEN and CDR2 is SYDVKM. Per the authors' pipeline: Reference gene primer amplification yielded estimated nucleated cell counts. The method was immunoSEQ multiplex PCR; TCRdb's version includes in-frame clones alone and lacks a portion of them. That table supplies the V and J calls and clone size; D and trimming were determined from the DNA. The data hold 29,000 or so clones, with more than 60% observed a single time. The sequenced material came from peripheral blood. The chain employs TRBV28 and TRBJ1-4; D unresolved. The sequence came from a woman in her 70s with active or convalescent COVID-19. The CDR3, as DNA: TGTGCCAGCAGTACCCGAACGGGTCTAAGTAATGAAAAACTGTTTTTT. Protein product: CASSTRTGLSNEKLFF. The variable domain in full, with the rest retrieved from reference TRBV28 and TRBJ1-4, is DVKVTQSSRYLVKRTGEKVFLECVQDMDHENMFWYRQDPGLGLRLIYFSYDVKMKEKGDIPEGYSVSREKKERFSLILESASTNQTSMYLCASSTRTGLSNEKLFFGSGTQLSVL.